The clone carrying this T cell receptor (beta chain) was observed many times. What it binds is unknown. Among all donors, each was a healthy Caucasian. These data belong to a study of identical twins. Trimming removed 10 bases from V and 4 bases from J; junction bases left unmatched: 4. This CDR3 spans 12 amino acids. One entry per CDR3 protein, called by TCRdb with MiXCR from the 5' RACE reads. The table shows around 490,000 distinct CDR3 sequences, with approximately 15% occurring only once. Study-wide results and caveats: When twins shared out-of-frame alpha sequences, those sequences had excess low generation probability. Conclusions leaned on cross-sectional statistical analysis and did not track the same donors over time. The degree of excess twin sharing was weaker in beta out-of-frame sequences.

This sample also appeared in a second study, on yellow fever vaccine responses in identical twins.

V is TRBV12-3 or TRBV12-4 and J is TRBJ2-3; 8 bases match TRBD2. The sequence was obtained from a woman under 30 in good health. Material: CD4+ T cells sorted from blood. For the CDR3, the DNA is TGTGCCACGGGGGGGGGACCAGATACGCAGTATTTT. Encoded protein: CATGGGPDTQYF.